This T cell receptor beta chain was documented in a study of blood T cell repertoires in COVID-19. Deletions cut 1 base from V and 5 bases from J, with 14 bases between. This CDR3 has 15 amino acids. Germline CDR1 and CDR2: MGHRA and YSYEKL. The method was immunoSEQ multiplex PCR; TCRdb's version includes in-frame clones alone and lacks a portion of them. The top ten clones hold 11% of a sample with 150,000 or so clones, approximately 78% of them seen once. This clonotype was sampled from a human donor in a cohort sampled during active COVID-19. The chain is built from TRBV4-1 and TRBJ2-5, with a weak D call TRBD1 (5 bases). What was sequenced was peripheral blood. The CDR3 loop reads CASSQVFQGGETQYF. CDR3 DNA sequence: TGCGCCAGCAGCCAAGTATTCCAGGGTGGGGAGACCCAGTACTTC.